This T cell receptor beta chain was recorded in a study of T cell responses to AZD1222 COVID-19 vaccine. Study-wide background: Second doses at about 4 or about 12 weeks were pooled.

Study-wide results and limits: After two AZD1222 doses, spike-specific TCR breadth and depth rose versus day 0. Donors were mostly white British, more females; clonal diversity possibly underestimated. CD4 TCRs covered the whole spike, strongest at regions 160-218 and 743-854.

The CDR3 is 13 amino acids. V lost 5 bases and J 10 bases, leaving 17 bases between the germline ends. Germline V gives CDR1 SGHAT, CDR2 FQNNGV. About this clone: The target antigen is unknown.

Method: immunoSEQ multiplex PCR; TCRdb's copy keeps in-frame clones and lacks some. The sample lists 180,000 or so clones, 90% to 95% seen once, with approximately 0.6% in the top ten. V usage is TRBV11-2 and J usage is TRBJ1-1; D is unresolved. This material consisted of peripheral blood, taken on day 0 of AZD1222 vaccination. The receptor's source is an adult in good health. CDR3 protein: CASSLGSRRPAFF. In DNA form, the CDR3 reads TGTGCCAGCAGCCTTGGCTCGAGGAGGCCAGCTTTCTTT.